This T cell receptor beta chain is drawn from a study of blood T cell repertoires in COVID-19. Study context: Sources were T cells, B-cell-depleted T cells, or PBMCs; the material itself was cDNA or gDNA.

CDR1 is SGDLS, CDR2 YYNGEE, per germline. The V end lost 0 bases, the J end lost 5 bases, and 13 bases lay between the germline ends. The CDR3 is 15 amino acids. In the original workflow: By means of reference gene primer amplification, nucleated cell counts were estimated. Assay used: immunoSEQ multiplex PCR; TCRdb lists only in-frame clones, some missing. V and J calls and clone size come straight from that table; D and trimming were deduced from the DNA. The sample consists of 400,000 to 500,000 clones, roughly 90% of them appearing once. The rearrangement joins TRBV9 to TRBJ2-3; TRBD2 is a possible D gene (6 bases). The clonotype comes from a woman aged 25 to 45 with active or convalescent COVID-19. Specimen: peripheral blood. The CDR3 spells CASSVGVGAGDTQYF. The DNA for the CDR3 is TGTGCCAGCAGCGTAGGAGTGGGAGCGGGAGATACGCAGTATTTT. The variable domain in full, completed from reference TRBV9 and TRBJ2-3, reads DSGVTQTPKHLITATGQRVTLRCSPRSGDLSVYWYQQSLDQGLQFLIQYYNGEERAKGNILERFSAQQFPDLHSELNLSSLELGDSALYFCASSVGVGAGDTQYFGPGTRLTVL.